This T cell receptor beta chain is drawn from a study of T cell repertoires in cytomegalovirus infection. Looking at the study overall: Through public TCR beta signatures, both CMV infection and matching HLA type were indicated. The study's findings and limits: HLA-C-restricted CMV-specific TCR beta clonotypes prevailed in the ex vivo response.

This clonotype was seen more than once but under ten times. Its target is unknown. Germline V gene sequence: CDR1 SGHVS, CDR2 FQNEAQ. The CDR3 runs 16 residues. V shed 0 bases and J 2 bases; nucleotides not matched to a gene: 0. Each CDR3 protein gets one entry after TCRdb re-called the reads with MiXCR. The sample has about 740,000 distinct CDR3 sequences, under 40% seen once; the top ten hold 2.8%. The sample taken for sequencing was PBMCs. The rearrangement uses TRBV7-8 and TRBJ1-5; 11 positions match TRBD1. This receptor was taken from a human donor in good health (CMV status not recorded). Some clones in this sample may be carry-over from other donors' samples. As DNA, the CDR3 is TGTGCCAGCAGCTTAGCGGGACAGGGGGGCAATCAGCCCCAGCATTTT. It encodes CASSLAGQGGNQPQHF.